The 14 T cell receptor beta chains listed next were all sequenced from one sample in a study of T cells in localized non-small cell lung cancer (dated by TCRdb to the early 2020s). The library was generated by the immunoSEQ multiplex PCR assay. TCRdb's version of the immuneACCESS table is confined to in-frame rearrangements and falls short of the full clone set. An unresolved V gene accounts for under half of the shortfall where checked; the remainder is of unknown origin. The sample table lists about 2,200 clones, about 27% of them with a count of one. 15% of the sample belongs to the ten largest clones. The sample in question was lung tumor tissue, obtained before any cancer treatment. The receptors derive from a male donor older than 55 with stage III squamous cell lung carcinoma.

This clone occurred a few times. The chain carries TRBV7-5 and TRBJ2-3; the tabulated D call, TRBD2, remains unverified against the DNA. TRBV7-5 is marked as a pseudogene. CDR3 length equals 17 residues. The CDR3 DNA follows: TGTGCCAGCAGCCCTAGGGGGGGGGCGGCGGGCACAGATACGCAGTATTTT. Its translation: CASSPRGGAAGTDTQYF.

V usage is TRBV19 and J usage is TRBJ2-4; D may correspond to TRBD1 or TRBD2 (5 bases each). Germline lookup yields CDR1 LNHDA and CDR2 SQIVND (reference sequence). There are 14 residues in the CDR3. Trimming took off 4 bases at V and 5 bases at J, with 12 bases between the two ends. Here the CDR3 DNA reads TGTGCCAGTAGTAGGGGACCCGCGGAAAACATTCAGTACTTC. This gives the protein CASSRGPAENIQYF.

This chain uses TRBV19 with TRBJ2-7; D unclear. Germline CDR1 reads LNHDA; CDR2 reads SQIVND (reference sequence). The CDR3 is 11 residues long. V lost 6 bases and J lost 0, with 3 bases in between. The CDR3 loop reads CASSSSYEQYF. CDR3 coding DNA: TGTGCCAGTAGCTCCTCCTACGAGCAGTACTTC.

The gene calls are TRBV10-3 and TRBJ2-1; 8 nucleotides align to TRBD2. Trimming removed 10 bases from V and 3 bases from J; junction bases left unmatched: 5. The CDR3 is made up of 13 amino acids. In germline, CDR1 is ENHRY, CDR2 SYGVKD. The CDR3 DNA reads as TGTGCCACCCGGACTAGCCTCTACAATGAGCAGTTCTTC. It specifies CATRTSLYNEQFF.

The chain combines TRBV18 with TRBJ2-2; TRBD1 aligns across 8 bases. Germline values: CDR1 KGHSH, CDR2 LQKENI. CDR3 length equals 15 residues. The junction had 5 bases not matched to a gene; V was cut back by 4 bases and J by 4 bases. The CDR3 loop is CASSLGQVLTGELFF. In DNA, the CDR3 is TGTGCCAGCTCACTGGGACAGGTTCTCACCGGGGAGCTGTTTTTT.

The gene calls are TRBV19 and TRBJ1-3, with D hard to call. This CDR3 is built from 17 residues. Germline CDR1 reads LNHDA; CDR2 reads SQIVND (reference sequence). Trimming stripped 1 base from V and 0 bases from J, with 13 bases between. The CDR3 DNA reads TGTGCCAGTAGTATAGCCCAGGACCGTATCTCTGGAAACACCATATATTTT. As protein: CASSIAQDRISGNTIYF. Full variable domain (remainder filled in from reference TRBV19 and TRBJ1-3): DGGITQSPKYLFRKEGQNVTLSCEQNLNHDAMYWYRQDPGQGLRLIYYSQIVNDFQKGDIAEGYSVSREKKESFPLTVTSAQKNPTAFYLCASSIAQDRISGNTIYFGEGSWLTVV.

This sequence joins TRBV10-2 and TRBJ2-1; 9 nucleotides match TRBD2. This CDR3 has 13 amino acids. The V gene end was trimmed by 7 bases and the J gene end by 10 bases; junction bases not matched to a gene: 8. CDR1 and CDR2 (germline): WSHSY, SAAADI. This CDR3 is CASTPGLAREQFF. The CDR3 DNA reads as TGCGCCAGCACCCCGGGACTAGCACGAGAGCAGTTCTTC.

This clone was observed a few times. The V gene is TRBV6-8, the J gene TRBJ2-2; the D is unclear. Trimming removed 6 bases from V and 3 bases from J, with 8 bases in between. The CDR3 extends over 13 amino acids. CDR1 is MNHGY and CDR2 is SAAAGT in the germline V gene. The CDR3 here is CASSREYTGELFF. The CDR3 nucleotides are TGTGCCAGCAGCAGAGAATACACCGGGGAGCTGTTTTTT.

This clone is labeled large. The chain has TRBV9 and TRBJ2-1, with 12 bases that match TRBD2. Germline V gene lookup returns CDR1 SGDLS and CDR2 YYNGEE. J lost 6 bases, V lost 4 bases, and 8 bases had no gene match. The CDR3 totals 16 residues. Here the CDR3 reads CASSSRTSGVANEQFF. The CDR3 nucleotides are TGTGCCAGCAGCTCCCGGACTAGCGGGGTTGCCAATGAGCAGTTCTTC.

The J gene is TRBJ1-2, the V gene TRBV19, with TRBD1 identical over 8 bases. The CDR3 loop spans 12 amino acids. With 2 bases clipped from V and 7 bases from J, the junction kept 0 bases outside the gene matches. CDR1 is LNHDA, CDR2 SQIVND, per germline (reference sequence). CDR3 in amino acids: CASSITGGGYTF. The CDR3 DNA follows: TGTGCCAGTAGTATAACAGGGGGTGGCTACACCTTC.

In its sample, this clone was seen a few times. The V call is TRBV11-3, the J call TRBJ2-1, with 13 bases matching TRBD2. The V gene end was trimmed by 4 bases and the J gene end by 6 bases; junction bases not matched to a gene: 6. This CDR3 is 16 amino acids long. The germline V gene encodes CDR1 SGHNT and CDR2 YENEEA. The CDR3 protein is CASSSLLAGGFNEQFF. The CDR3 bases are TGTGCCAGCAGCTCACTACTAGCGGGAGGGTTCAATGAGCAGTTCTTC. Full variable domain (missing parts from reference TRBV11-3 and TRBJ2-1): EAGVVQSPRYKIIEKKQPVAFWCNPISGHNTLYWYLQNLGQGPELLIRYENEEAVDDSQLPKDRFSAERLKGVDSTLKIQPAELGDSAVYLCASSSLLAGGFNEQFFGPGTRLTVL.

CDR3 sequence (DNA): TGTGCCAGCAGCCAATCTTTAAGGGGGAATGAAAAACTGTTTTTT. Its protein product is CASSQSLRGNEKLFF. J is TRBJ1-4 and V is TRBV16, with a possible D match to TRBD1 (6 bases). The germline gives CDR1 KGHSY, CDR2 FQNENV. V shed 0 bases and J shed 5 bases, with 10 bases lying between them. CDR3 length: 15 residues.

This clone has a handful of counts. The chain is built from TRBV5-1 and TRBJ2-1, with 12 positions matching TRBD2. V dropped 0 bases and J dropped 4; count of bases not matched to a gene: 5. This CDR3 has 17 amino acids. Germline values: CDR1 SGHRS, CDR2 YFSETQ. The CDR3: CASSLGLAGGPYNEQFF. The CDR3 bases are TGCGCCAGCAGCTTGGGCCTAGCGGGAGGGCCGTACAATGAGCAGTTCTTC.

The genes are TRBV19 and TRBJ2-1, with 8 bases identical to TRBD1. The V segment lost 4 bases and the J segment 8 bases; nucleotides outside the gene matches: 13. The CDR3 runs 16 residues. CDR1 is LNHDA and CDR2 is SQIVND in the germline V gene (reference sequence). The CDR3 DNA reads TGTGCCAGTAGTAACCGACAGGGGAGTCGTCGGGATGAGCAGTTCTTC. This codes for CASSNRQGSRRDEQFF.